The rows below give T cell receptor beta chains drawn from one sample of a study of CD8 T cells in Susac syndrome. TCRdb re-called the immunoSEQ multiplex PCR reads with MiXCR, one entry per CDR3 protein. The profile covers under 200,000 distinct CDR3 sequences, with 90% to 95% appearing a single time and about 0.094% taken by the ten largest. What was sequenced was CD4+ T cells from PBMCs. The receptor source for this set is a human donor in good health. CDR3s include the opening cysteine and the closing phenylalanine or tryptophan. A D gene is named only where the DNA matches it firmly. Not all rows give a size; the values are once, few, many and, for expanded clones, a class.

j_call | d_call | clone_size | v_call | cdr3_nt | cdr3_aa
TRBJ2-1 | NA | NA | TRBV7-7 | TGTGCTAGCAGCTTCGGGTCAGAGAGACACAATGAGCAGTTCTTC | CASSFGSERHNEQFF
TRBJ2-2 | NA | NA | TRBV7-2 | TGTGCCAGCAGCCCAGAGATGGGCGGGGAGCTGTTTTTT | CASSPEMGGELFF
TRBJ2-1 | NA | NA | TRBV20-1 | TGCAGTGCTAGAGAAGCCGGGATAAACAATGAGCAGTTCTTC | CSAREAGINNEQFF
TRBJ1-2 | TRBD1 | NA | TRBV20-1 | TGCAGTGCTAGAGGCCCAGGACAGGGGAACTATGGCTACACCTTC | CSARGPGQGNYGYTF
TRBJ1-5 | NA | NA | TRBV6-6 | TGTGCCAGCGGCGACGGGGCACAGCCCCAGCATTTT | CASGDGAQPQHF
TRBJ1-3 | NA | NA | TRBV30 | TGTGCCTGGCAGACTCGGGAGGGAAACACCATATATTTT | CAWQTREGNTIYF
TRBJ1-5 | NA | NA | TRBV10-3 | TGTGCCATCAGTGAGTTACAGGTGGACCAGCCCCAGCATTTT | CAISELQVDQPQHF
TRBJ2-6 | NA | NA | TRBV25-1 | TGTGCCAGCAGTGGATGGCAGGGGAGCGGGGCCAACGTCCTGACTTTC | CASSGWQGSGANVLTF
TRBJ2-3 | NA | once | TRBV5-1 | TGCGCCAGCAGCTTGGTCCCCGGAGGGGATACGCAGTATTTT | CASSLVPGGDTQYF
TRBJ2-3 | TRBD2 | once | TRBV19 | TGTGCCAGTTCCGACCGTAGCGGGAGCAGGGATACGCAGTATTTT | CASSDRSGSRDTQYF
TRBJ2-7 | NA | few | TRBV6-2/TRBV6-3 | TGTGCCAGCAGTTACAGGGGATCCTACGAGCAGTACTTC | CASSYRGSYEQYF
TRBJ2-7 | NA | NA | TRBV20-1 | TGCAGTGCTAGAGATATACAAGCCTACGAGCAGTACTTC | CSARDIQAYEQYF
TRBJ1-3 | NA | NA | TRBV29-1 | TGCAGCGTCCGCTGGCAGGGAAGTGGAAACACCATATATTTT | CSVRWQGSGNTIYF
TRBJ1-1 | NA | NA | TRBV7-2 | TGTGCCAGCAGCTTAGTGGGGGGATATGGAAGCGCTGAAGCTTTCTTT | CASSLVGGYGSAEAFF
TRBJ1-5 | NA | NA | TRBV7-9 | TGTGCCAGCAGCGGTGGGGGGGGTTTGGATCAGCCCCAGCATTTT | CASSGGGGLDQPQHF
TRBJ2-1 | TRBD2 | once | TRBV9 | TGTGCCAGCAGCGTAGTGAGCGGGAGCGTTAATGAGCAGTTCTTC | CASSVVSGSVNEQFF
TRBJ2-7 | TRBD1 | NA | TRBV29-1 | TGCAGCGGACAGGGGGCTTCCTACGAGCAGTACTTC | CSGQGASYEQYF
TRBJ2-1 | NA | NA | TRBV5-6 | TGTGCCAGCAGCTTGAGAGGCGCGGGGGCATTCGAGTTCTTC | CASSLRGAGAFEFF
TRBJ2-2 | TRBD2 | NA | TRBV7-2 | TGTGCCAGCAGCTTATGGTCCAGGGAGGGACTGTTTTTT | CASSLWSREGLFF
TRBJ2-1 | TRBD2 | NA | TRBV20-1 | TGCAGTGTTCCAAAGGGACTAGCGGGAGGGCCTGGGTGGTTCTTC | CSVPKGLAGGPGWFF
TRBJ1-1 | NA | NA | TRBV20-1 | TGCAGTGCTAGAGTCGCGAGCAAAGGGAACACTGAAGCTTTCTTT | CSARVASKGNTEAFF
TRBJ1-1 | NA | NA | TRBV29-1 | TGCAGCGGCGTCGGGTCGACTGACACTGAAGCTTTCTTT | CSGVGSTDTEAFF
TRBJ2-1 | TRBD1 | NA | TRBV2 | TGTGCCAGCCGGGACAGGGCCTACAATGAGCAGTTCTTC | CASRDRAYNEQFF
TRBJ2-3 | NA | NA | TRBV5-4 | TGTGCCAGCAGCTTGAACTATCCCACAGATACGCAGTATTTT | CASSLNYPTDTQYF
TRBJ2-5 | TRBD1 | once | TRBV29-1 | TGCAGCGTTGCCGGGACAGCAACGGGGGAGACCCAGTACTTC | CSVAGTATGETQYF
TRBJ1-2 | NA | NA | TRBV29-1 | TGCAGCGTTGACGACCCGACCCAAGGCTACACCTTC | CSVDDPTQGYTF
TRBJ2-5 | NA | NA | TRBV7-2 | TGTGCCAGCAGCTTAGGGCCGTCGGAGACCCAGTACTTC | CASSLGPSETQYF
TRBJ2-5 | TRBD1 | NA | TRBV20-1 | TGCAGTGCTAGAGATGTCTTGGGACTCAGGGGGCGACAAGAGACCCAGTACTTC | CSARDVLGLRGRQETQYF
TRBJ1-6 | NA | NA | TRBV7-9 | TGTGCCAGCAGCTTCCCTAATTCACCCCTCCACTTT | CASSFPNSPLHF
TRBJ1-3 | NA | NA | TRBV2 | TGTGCCAGCAGTGAAACTGTCCCAATATTT | CASSETVPIF
TRBJ2-3 | TRBD2 | NA | TRBV24-1 | TGTGCCACCAGTAAGACTAGCGTGGGGGGCACAGATACGCAGTATTTT | CATSKTSVGGTDTQYF
TRBJ2-7 | TRBD1 | NA | TRBV5-1 | TGCGCCAGCAGCTTGGGATTGGTTGGACAGGGGAATTCCTACGAGCAGTACTTC | CASSLGLVGQGNSYEQYF
TRBJ2-1 | TRBD2 | NA | TRBV5-1 | TGCGCCAGCAGCTGGACTAGCGGGGATTACAATGAGCAGTTCTTC | CASSWTSGDYNEQFF
TRBJ2-1 | TRBD1 | NA | TRBV5-1 | TGCGCCAGCAGTGACCGGGACAGGTCCTACAATGAGCAGTTCTTC | CASSDRDRSYNEQFF
TRBJ1-5 | NA | NA | TRBV4-3 | TGCGCCAGCAGCCAAGATCGACAGGAGCCCCAGCATTTT | CASSQDRQEPQHF
TRBJ2-3 | NA | NA | TRBV28 | TGTGCCAGCAGTCCCCAACAGGGCCCAAGCACAGATACGCAGTATTTT | CASSPQQGPSTDTQYF